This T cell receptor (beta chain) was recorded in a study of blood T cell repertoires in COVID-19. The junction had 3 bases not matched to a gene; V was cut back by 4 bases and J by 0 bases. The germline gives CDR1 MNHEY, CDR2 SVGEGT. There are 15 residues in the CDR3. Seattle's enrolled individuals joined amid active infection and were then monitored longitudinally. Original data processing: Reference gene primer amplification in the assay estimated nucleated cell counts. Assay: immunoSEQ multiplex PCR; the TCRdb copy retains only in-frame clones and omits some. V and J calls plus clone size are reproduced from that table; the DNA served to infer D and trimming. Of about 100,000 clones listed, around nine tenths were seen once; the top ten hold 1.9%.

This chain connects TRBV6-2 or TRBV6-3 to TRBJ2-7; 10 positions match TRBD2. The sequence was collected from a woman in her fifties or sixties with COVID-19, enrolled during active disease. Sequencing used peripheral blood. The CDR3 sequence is CASSFSGGRSYEQYF. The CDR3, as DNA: TGTGCCAGCAGTTTTAGCGGGGGGCGCTCCTACGAGCAGTACTTC.